This TCR beta chain was observed in a study of T cell repertoires in aging, cancer and after chemotherapy. About the research overall: Glioblastoma patients receiving temozolomide-based therapy gave paired samples before and after chemotherapy. Around 8.8 million TCR reads were in the whole dataset.

A mixed TRB-A/B primer pool amplified rearranged TRB by multiplex touch-down PCR. TCRdb fed the multiplex PCR reads into MiXCR, producing one record per CDR3 protein. The sample carries fewer than 1,500 distinct CDR3 sequences, approximately 40% recorded once. Trimming stripped 2 bases from V and 0 bases from J, with 5 bases between. Germline CDR1 SGHDT, CDR2 YYEEEE. The CDR3 has 14 residues. The template was genomic DNA from peripheral blood, not RNA. General study points: In cancer patients, declining TCR diversity with age involved lost richness and lost evenness.

Remarks on this clonotype: What it binds is not known.

This sequence was found in a human donor with a solid tumor. The chain recombines TRBV5-6 with TRBJ1-4, with D unclear. Input material: blood. CDR3 sequence: CASSLIATNEKLFF. The CDR3 DNA reads as TGTGCCAGCAGCTTAATTGCAACTAATGAAAAACTGTTTTTT.